There are a few counts of the clone carrying this TCR beta chain. Its antigen is undetermined. This record comes from a study of cytomegalovirus exposure and HLA in healthy donors. Trimming removed 1 base at V and 7 bases at J, with 7 bases between. The CDR3 contains 13 residues. Germline loops: CDR1 SGHVS, CDR2 FQNEAQ. Study findings and constraints: Most TCR beta V segments were productive about 87% or about 30% of the time in an earlier analysis.

The PCR used 60 Vbeta and 13 Jbeta primers. Assay: immunoSEQ multiplex PCR; the TCRdb copy retains only in-frame clones and omits some. This table holds about 140,000 clones, 70% to 80% found once. The clonotype was recovered from a woman aged 40 to 55 in good health and CMV-seropositive. The V and J genes are TRBV7-8 and TRBJ1-4; no clear D gene. Sequenced: PBMCs. Here the CDR3 reads CASSLGPSEKLFF. DNA for the CDR3: TGTGCCAGCAGCTTAGGGCCATCTGAAAAACTGTTTTTT. Together with reference TRBV7-8 and TRBJ1-4, the CDR3 gives the full variable domain: GAGVSQSPRYKVAKRGQDVALRCDPISGHVSLFWYQQALGQGPEFLTYFQNEAQLDKSGLPSDRFFAERPEGSVSTLKIQRTQQEDSAVYLCASSLGPSEKLFFGSGTQLSVL.